Each of the 28 T cell receptor beta chains below was sequenced from the same sample in a study of blood T cells in healthy people across ages. Then a second PCR, running roughly 6 to 12 cycles, was carried out with a sample-barcoded 5' primer and a J-beta primer mix. One entry per CDR3 protein, called by TCRdb with MiXCR from the 5' RACE reads. The table includes hundreds of thousands of distinct CDR3 sequences, more than 25% detected once. The source material was blood. The source of these receptors is a woman aged 80 or over in good health.

In its sample, this clonotype was seen many times. This chain joins TRBV7-8 and TRBJ2-1; tentatively, D is TRBD2 (6 bases). This CDR3 is built from 12 residues. The germline gives CDR1 SGHVS, CDR2 FQNEAQ. V shed 5 bases and J shed 8 bases, with 10 bases lying between them. CDR3 bases: TGTGCCAGCAGCAGACTAGTAGATGAGCAGTTCTTC. Translated: CASSRLVDEQFF. Drawing the rest from reference TRBV7-8 and TRBJ2-1, the complete variable domain is GAGVSQSPRYKVAKRGQDVALRCDPISGHVSLFWYQQALGQGPEFLTYFQNEAQLDKSGLPSDRFFAERPEGSVSTLKIQRTQQEDSAVYLCASSRLVDEQFFGPGTRLTVL.

The table lists this clonotype with many counts. The chain employs TRBV29-1 and TRBJ2-1; no firm D call. The J call is doubtful: the DNA matches TRBJ2-7 better. The germline V gene has CDR1 SQVTM and CDR2 ANQGSEA. The CDR3 loop spans 14 amino acids. The CDR3 spells CSVEMGGSYNEQYF. The CDR3 DNA is TGCAGCGTTGAAATGGGCGGCAGCTACAATGAGCAGTACTTC.

A few counts support this clonotype. The V gene is TRBV7-9, the J gene TRBJ1-4; 8 bases agree with TRBD1. Germline CDR1 SEHNR, CDR2 FQNEAQ (reference sequence). CDR3 length: 15 amino acids. V dropped 4 bases and J dropped 7; count of bases not matched to a gene: 8. CDR3 amino acids: CASSYGQGKSEKLFF. Here the CDR3 DNA reads TGTGCCAGCAGCTATGGACAGGGCAAGAGTGAAAAACTGTTTTTT.

This clonotype was counted ten times or more. This chain links TRBV27 with TRBJ1-2, with a weak D call TRBD1 (6 bases). Trimming removed 5 bases from V and 0 bases from J, with 16 bases in between. The CDR3 spans 16 residues. Germline CDR1 is MNHEY and CDR2 is SMNVEV (reference sequence). CDR3 in DNA: TGTGCCAGCAGTCTGGGGTGGGGACAAACTAACTATGGCTACACCTTC. This gives the protein CASSLGWGQTNYGYTF.

This clonotype was observed many times. The rearrangement joins TRBV11-2 to TRBJ2-5; TRBD1 is a possible D gene (5 bases). The CDR3 covers 15 residues. V lost 1 base to trimming and J lost 5 bases, with 14 bases between them. CDR1 SGHAT and CDR2 FQNNGV come from the germline V gene. CDR3 in DNA: TGTGCCAGCAGCTTAGTTATGCAGGGTCGGGAGACCCAGTACTTC. Translated: CASSLVMQGRETQYF.

This clonotype showed up many times. The chain has TRBV5-8 and TRBJ2-5; TRBD1 matches 10 bases. Germline CDR1 is SGHTS and CDR2 is YDEGEE. J was trimmed by 5 bases and V by 0 bases; bases with no gene match: 7. This CDR3 is 16 amino acids long. The CDR3 region is CASSLGQGANSETQYF. CDR3 nucleotide sequence: TGTGCCAGCAGCTTGGGACAGGGGGCTAATTCGGAGACCCAGTACTTC.

This clonotype was seen more than once but under ten times. The chain uses TRBV19 and TRBJ2-3; 7 bases line up with TRBD1. From germline, CDR1 is LNHDA and CDR2 SQIVND (reference sequence). The CDR3 runs to 15 residues. V lost 3 bases to trimming and J lost 2 bases; unmatched junction nucleotides: 5. The CDR3 reads CASSMARGITDTQYF. CDR3 nucleotides: TGTGCCAGTAGTATGGCCAGGGGGATCACAGATACGCAGTATTTT.

This clonotype showed up many times. This chain uses TRBV11-2 with TRBJ2-5; 11 nucleotides agree with TRBD2. With 5 bases clipped from V and 2 bases from J, the junction kept 4 bases outside the gene matches. Germline CDR1 and CDR2: SGHAT and FQNNGV. The CDR3 is 15 residues long. CDR3 sequence: CASSSIAGGQETQYF. The CDR3 nucleotides are TGTGCCAGCAGCAGCATAGCGGGGGGGCAAGAGACCCAGTACTTC. Variable domain in full (rest from reference TRBV11-2 and TRBJ2-5): EAGVAQSPRYKIIEKRQSVAFWCNPISGHATLYWYQQILGQGPKLLIQFQNNGVVDDSQLPKDRFSAERLKGVDSTLKIQPAKLEDSAVYLCASSSIAGGQETQYFGPGTRLLVL.

As concerns this clonotype: This sequence may be a read error, since a much larger clone differs from it by one base. The chain has TRBV11-1 and TRBJ2-3, with 7 positions matching TRBD1. The CDR3 is made up of 15 amino acids. The germline gives CDR1 SGHAT, CDR2 FQDESV (reference sequence). This CDR3 is CVSRLTGTYTDTQYF. Here the CDR3 DNA reads TGTGTCAGCAGACTGACAGGGACATACACAGATACGCAGTATTTT.

For this clonotype: This may be a read error: a much more frequent sequence differs by one nucleotide. The chain employs TRBV6-2 or TRBV6-3 and TRBJ1-6; tentatively, D is TRBD1 (5 bases). Germline values: CDR1 MNHEY, CDR2 SVGEGT. This CDR3 is built from 17 residues. Trimming removed 1 base at V and 6 bases at J, with 16 bases between. CDR3 sequence (DNA): TGTGCCAGCAGTTACTACTACAGGCTCGGGGGTAATTCACCCCTCCACTTT. This translates into CASSYYYRLGGNSPLHF.

In regard to this clonotype: The junction differs from germline at one of its ends, possibly a read error. The chain has TRBV18 and TRBJ1-6; D not resolved. There are 14 residues in the CDR3. Germline CDR1 KGHSH, CDR2 LQKENI. Here the CDR3 DNA reads TGTGCCGGCTCACCAGCGGTAGGGAATTCACCCCTCCACTTT. It is translated as CAGSPAVGNSPLHF.

V gene TRBV6-1 combines with J gene TRBJ2-3; the D gene could be TRBD1 or TRBD2 (5 bases each). V lost 4 bases, J lost 0 bases, and 20 bases lay in between. Germline V gene data show CDR1 as MNHNS and CDR2 as SASEGT. This CDR3 comprises 18 residues. The DNA for the CDR3 is TGTGCCAGCAGTGCCTCCTATGCCGGGACGTGGAGCACAGATACGCAGTATTTT. Translating gives CASSASYAGTWSTDTQYF.

The J gene is TRBJ2-7, the V gene TRBV7-2, with a tentative D call TRBD1 (5 bases). Germline V lookup: CDR1 SGHTA, CDR2 FQGNSA. The V and J ends lost 4 bases and 0 bases respectively, with 13 bases between them. The CDR3 length is 15 residues. CDR3 sequence: CASSSSRAYSYEQYF. The CDR3 DNA sequence: TGTGCCAGCAGCTCCTCCAGGGCCTACTCCTACGAGCAGTACTTC.

The chain recombines TRBV12-3 or TRBV12-4 with TRBJ2-6, with D maybe TRBD2 (5 bases). The V end lost 6 bases, the J end lost 2 bases, and 17 bases lay between the germline ends. This CDR3 comprises 17 residues. As DNA, the CDR3 is TGTGCCAGCAGCCCAACGGGGAATCGCCCTGGGGCCAACGTCCTGACTTTC. Translating gives CASSPTGNRPGANVLTF.

This clonotype was seen a handful of times. This chain uses TRBV6-8 with TRBJ2-3, with D perhaps given as TRBD1 or TRBD2 (5 bases each). V was cut by 5 bases and J by 1 base, with 19 bases left in between. CDR3 size: 17 residues. Germline assignment: CDR1 MNHGY and CDR2 SAAAGT. The CDR3 coding sequence is TGTGCCAGCAGTGCTCCCCCGGTACAGGAGGGCACAGATACGCAGTATTTT. Translated, it gives CASSAPPVQEGTDTQYF.

At least ten counts were recorded for this clonotype. The chain joins TRBV7-2 to TRBJ2-1; D might be TRBD1 or TRBD2, each matching 6 bases. CDR3 length: 17 residues. The V end lost 5 bases, the J end lost 2 bases, and 19 bases lay between the germline ends. CDR1 and CDR2 from the germline V gene are SGHTA and FQGNSA. The CDR3 nucleotides read TGTGCCAGCAGCGAGAGTGGTTCCGGGGGCCCCTACAATGAGCAGTTCTTC. Protein: CASSESGSGGPYNEQFF.

The chain couples TRBV20-1 to TRBJ1-2, with TRBD1 identical over 7 bases. This CDR3 comprises 16 residues. Germline values: CDR1 DFQATT, CDR2 SNEGSKA (reference sequence). J was trimmed by 8 bases and V by 4 bases; bases with no gene match: 19. The CDR3 DNA follows: TGCAGTGCTACTTCCCGGACAGGCGGGGGGGTATGGGGCTACACCTTC. The encoded protein is CSATSRTGGGVWGYTF.

The chain is built from TRBV2 and TRBJ2-2, with D perhaps TRBD1 (5 bases). The CDR3 runs to 14 residues. CDR1 is SNHLY, CDR2 FYNNEI, per germline. Deletions cut 6 bases from V and 7 bases from J, with 15 bases between. CDR3 DNA sequence: TGTGCCAGCAGAGGGGTGGCGGTTGGCGGGGAGCTGTTTTTT. Its protein is CASRGVAVGGELFF.

The chain employs TRBV5-6 and TRBJ1-3; D unclear. Germline loops: CDR1 SGHDT, CDR2 YYEEEE. The CDR3 has 15 amino acids. Trimming shortened V by 4 bases and J by 0 bases, and 11 bases separated the two germline ends. The CDR3 DNA follows: TGTGCCAGCAGCCGCACAGCCTTCTCTGGAAACACCATATATTTT. It specifies CASSRTAFSGNTIYF.

Concerning this clonotype: A much larger clone lies one base from this, so it may be a read error. V is TRBV6-5 and J is TRBJ2-4; 7 bases agree with TRBD1. The CDR3 totals 14 residues. With 6 bases clipped from V and 6 bases from J, the junction kept 8 bases outside the gene matches. CDR1 is MNHEY, CDR2 SVGAGI, per germline. The CDR3 bases are TGTGCCAGCAGCGAGGGACAGCCACGAAACATTCAGTACTTC. Translating it yields CASSEGQPRNIQYF.

The CDR3 sequence: CASKLQNPASGVYTGELFF. DNA for the CDR3: TGTGCCAGCAAACTCCAAAACCCCGCTAGCGGGGTGTACACCGGGGAGCTGTTTTTT. V and J are TRBV12-3 or TRBV12-4 and TRBJ2-2; 9 positions agree with TRBD2. This CDR3 spans 19 amino acids. With 7 bases clipped from V and 3 bases from J, the junction kept 18 bases outside the gene matches.

This clonotype was counted between two and nine times. This chain uses TRBV19 with TRBJ1-1; tentative D call: TRBD1 (5 bases). V was cut by 2 bases and J by 3 bases, with 16 bases left in between. CDR1 LNHDA and CDR2 SQIVND come from the germline V gene (reference sequence). The CDR3 spans 16 residues. CDR3 sequence (DNA): TGTGCCAGTAGTATAAGAGGAACAGGTTGGGACACTGAAGCTTTCTTT. It codes for CASSIRGTGWDTEAFF.

The genes are TRBV30 and TRBJ2-7; 7 bases are a match to TRBD1. CDR1 and CDR2 (germline): GTSNPN, SVGIG (reference sequence). The CDR3 runs to 12 residues. Losses at the gene ends were 5 bases for V and 3 bases for J; bases not matched to a gene: 4. The CDR3 region has the DNA TGTGCCTGGGGGGGACAGCACTACGAGCAGTACTTC. Amino acids: CAWGGQHYEQYF.

The chain combines TRBV28 with TRBJ1-1; possibly TRBD1 for D (5 bases). Germline V CDR1 and CDR2: MDHEN, SYDVKM. Trimming cost V 7 bases and J 1 base, with 16 bases left between them. The CDR3 covers 15 residues. The chain's CDR3 is CASNPSGGWNTEAFF. CDR3 nucleotide sequence: TGTGCCAGCAACCCCTCTGGGGGGTGGAACACTGAAGCTTTCTTT.

This chain uses TRBV9 with TRBJ2-2, with 8 bases that match TRBD2. V shed 4 bases, J shed 5 bases, and the junction held 13 bases outside the gene matches. Germline V gene data show CDR1 as SGDLS and CDR2 as YYNGEE. The CDR3 runs to 17 residues. In DNA, the CDR3 is TGTGCCAGCAGCCCGAGTAGCCCTTTAGCGGGGACCGGGGAGCTGTTTTTT. Residues: CASSPSSPLAGTGELFF.

This chain connects TRBV7-2 to TRBJ2-1, with D unclear. The CDR3 length is 12 residues. Trimming removed 3 bases from V and 9 bases from J, with 9 bases in between. In germline, CDR1 is SGHTA, CDR2 FQGNSA. The DNA of the CDR3 is TGTGCCAGCAGCTTGCAAGGAAGTGAGCAGTTCTTC. This sequence encodes CASSLQGSEQFF.

On this clonotype itself: A read error may explain this, as a much larger clone is one base away. The chain joins TRBV7-2 to TRBJ2-7, with D perhaps matching TRBD1 or TRBD2 (6 bases each). The CDR3 runs to 14 residues. Germline values: CDR1 SGHTA, CDR2 FQGNSA. In nucleotides, the CDR3 is TGTGCCGGCAGCCCTGGGGGGACAAACTACGAGCAGTACTTC. The encoded protein is CAGSPGGTNYEQYF.

This clonotype was seen many times. The J gene is TRBJ2-7, the V gene TRBV28; 9 bases map to TRBD1. The trim removed 6 bases at V and 5 bases at J, leaving 8 bases unmatched. CDR1 and CDR2 (germline): MDHEN, SYDVKM. CDR3 length equals 14 residues. The CDR3 DNA reads as TGTGCCAGCAGGAAGCGGGACAGGGCAGACGAGCAGTACTTC. As protein: CASRKRDRADEQYF.